This TCR beta chain was recorded in a study of T cells after yellow fever vaccination. The overall study: For low cell numbers, libraries were made with SMART-Seq v4 Ultra Low Input.

V shed 4 bases and J shed 6 bases, with 13 bases lying between them. The CDR3 runs 14 residues. The germline V gene has CDR1 SGHTA and CDR2 FQGNSA. MiXCR, run by TCRdb on the 5' RACE reads, gives a single entry per CDR3 protein. The sample holds 500,000 to 700,000 distinct CDR3 sequences, less than 20% seen once. The origin of this receptor is a young man who received the YFV17D yellow fever vaccine. The J gene is TRBJ2-1, the V gene TRBV7-2; D could derive from TRBD1 or TRBD2 (5 bases each). The sequencing here drew on PBMCs, taken 15 days after the yellow fever booster vaccination. CDR3 in amino acids: CASSSTRGVNEQFF. The CDR3 DNA is TGTGCCAGCAGCTCCACTCGGGGCGTCAATGAGCAGTTCTTC.